What follows are 10 T cell receptor beta chains derived from one specimen sequenced in a study of T cell clones after liver transplantation. The assay was immunoSEQ multiplex PCR, and TCRdb's table has in-frame clones only and misses some. The data hold some 50,000 clones, with roughly 71% observed a single time. The source was CD4+ T cells from blood, collected at the 22-month timepoint. These TCRs come from a human patient who received a liver transplant. Some T cells may be transferred from the graft donor.

This clone was picked up a small number of times. V is TRBV28 and J is TRBJ1-2; no definite D call. Trimming took 7 bases from V and 4 from J, leaving 19 bases between them. Per germline, CDR1 MDHEN and CDR2 SYDVKM. The CDR3 extends over 15 amino acids. CDR3 DNA sequence: TGTGCCAGCACCTCATCCCTAAAACTCTTCTATGGCTACACCTTC. Translating gives CASTSSLKLFYGYTF.

The CDR3 is CAISNAANTGELFF. In DNA, the CDR3 is TGTGCCATCAGTAATGCAGCGAACACCGGGGAGCTGTTTTTT. The genes are TRBV10-3 and TRBJ2-2; no firm D call. Germline CDR1 and CDR2: ENHRY and SYGVKD. This CDR3 is 14 amino acids long. V was trimmed by 5 bases and J by 0 bases, leaving 7 bases between them.

The V call is TRBV4-1, the J call TRBJ2-2, with a tentative D call TRBD2 (7 bases). V was pared by 3 bases and J by 1 base, with 12 bases between. Germline V lookup: CDR1 MGHRA, CDR2 YSYEKL. The CDR3 totals 16 residues. The CDR3 loop reads CASSQRGGQNTGELFF. The CDR3 DNA sequence: TGCGCCAGCAGCCAGAGGGGGGGACAGAACACCGGGGAGCTGTTTTTT.

The chain links TRBV2 to TRBJ2-3; TRBD2 matches 8 bases. V dropped 6 bases and J dropped 4; count of bases not matched to a gene: 9. CDR1 is SNHLY, CDR2 FYNNEI, per germline. The CDR3 has 15 amino acids. The CDR3 DNA sequence: TGTGCCAGCAGGATGGGACTAGTTGGGGCAGATACGCAGTATTTT. This gives the protein CASRMGLVGADTQYF. The whole variable domain, filled in from reference TRBV2 and TRBJ2-3, reads EPEVTQTPSHQVTQMGQEVILRCVPISNHLYFYWYRQILGQKVEFLVSFYNNEISEKSEIFDDQFSVERPDGSNFTLKIRSTKLEDSAMYFCASRMGLVGADTQYFGPGTRLTVL.

This clone was picked up a small number of times. The chain uses TRBV5-1 and TRBJ2-2; 8 positions agree with TRBD1. The CDR3 is 15 residues long. In germline, CDR1 is SGHRS, CDR2 YFSETQ. V lost 6 bases, J lost 3 bases, and 7 bases stayed unmatched. The CDR3 DNA reads as TGCGCCAGCACCCCGGCAGGGGGCGACACCGGGGAGCTGTTTTTT. As protein: CASTPAGGDTGELFF.

CDR3 bases: TGTGCCCGCACAACAAACTCACATAGCACTGAAGCTTTCTTT. It yields the protein CARTTNSHSTEAFF. The genes are TRBV27 and TRBJ1-1; D gene ambiguous. Trimming removed 11 bases from V and 4 bases from J, with 20 bases in between. This CDR3 is 14 amino acids long. The germline V gene encodes CDR1 MNHEY and CDR2 SMNVEV (reference sequence).

This clone has just one count. CDR3 sequence: CASSYQGGTYEQYF. In DNA form, the CDR3 reads TGTGCCAGCAGTTATCAGGGAGGGACCTACGAGCAGTACTTC. The J gene is TRBJ2-7, the V gene TRBV6-5; 7 bases fit TRBD2. This CDR3 region has 14 residues. The germline V gene encodes CDR1 MNHEY and CDR2 SVGAGI. V lost 3 bases, J lost 2 bases, and 4 bases stayed unmatched.

The rearrangement links TRBV19 to TRBJ2-4, with D uncertain. The ends were cut back, 5 bases at V and 15 bases at J, with 17 bases in the middle. This CDR3 spans 12 amino acids. In germline, CDR1 is LNHDA, CDR2 SQIVND (reference sequence). CDR3 bases: TGTGCCAGTAGTCGGAACGAAGGTCCTCCGTACTTC. This sequence encodes CASSRNEGPPYF. Full variable domain (outside the CDR3, taken from reference TRBV19 and TRBJ2-4): DGGITQSPKYLFRKEGQNVTLSCEQNLNHDAMYWYRQDPGQGLRLIYYSQIVNDFQKGDIAEGYSVSREKKESFPLTVTSAQKNPTAFYLCASSRNEGPPYFGAGTRLSVL.

V and J are TRBV10-3 and TRBJ1-2; TRBD1 might be the D (6 bases). Germline loops: CDR1 ENHRY, CDR2 SYGVKD. V lost 4 bases and J 7 bases, leaving 16 bases between the germline ends. This CDR3 is built from 14 residues. CDR3 in amino acids: CAISVGGPVGGYTF. The CDR3 DNA sequence: TGTGCCATCAGTGTGGGGGGGCCCGTTGGTGGCTACACCTTC.

This clone was picked up one time. The chain combines TRBV27 with TRBJ2-1, with TRBD2 matching over 8 bases. The CDR3 loop spans 12 amino acids. The V gene end was trimmed by 6 bases and the J gene end by 11 bases; junction bases not matched to a gene: 6. CDR1 and CDR2 from the germline V gene are MNHEY and SMNVEV (reference sequence). The CDR3 protein is CASSPGGVKQFF. The CDR3 bases are TGTGCCAGCAGCCCCGGGGGGGTAAAGCAGTTCTTC.